This paragraph covers one T cell receptor beta chain sequence. Its antigen remains unknown. Germline V gene sequence: CDR1 LGHNA, CDR2 YNFKEQ. The CDR3 extends over 18 amino acids. V trimming: 2 bases; J trimming: 0 bases; junction bases outside the gene matches: 10. This specimen comes from a study of blood T cells in healthy people across ages. A sample-barcoded 5' primer and a J-beta primer mix were used in a second PCR of roughly 7 to 12 cycles. The template-switch adaptor was a 5' adaptor with 12 random nucleotides. It tagged each cDNA molecule. TCRdb called the 5' RACE reads again in MiXCR, with one record for every CDR3 protein. The data show roughly 1.9 million distinct CDR3 sequences, approximately 40% seen once. Study outcomes and limitations: A greater number of naive CD4+ cells and higher diversity distinguished long-lived donors from aged donors. There was a strong correlation between TCR beta diversity and naive T cell percentage.

A minimum of 5.5 micrograms of total RNA was extracted per sample. This sequence joins TRBV4-2 and TRBJ2-4; 7 positions match TRBD1. Sequenced: blood. The TCR originated in a human donor in good health. CDR3 nucleotides: TGTGCCAGCAGCCAACCCTCACAGGGGCTGATAGCCAAAAACATTCAGTACTTC. Residues: CASSQPSQGLIAKNIQYF.